This TCR beta chain derives from a study of shared clonotypes between healthy human individuals. Generated by immunoSEQ multiplex PCR, the TCRdb table keeps only in-frame clones and is missing some. The profile covers 2 million or so clones, with 90% to 95% appearing a single time and approximately 0.13% taken by the ten largest. The CDR3 is 13 amino acids. The ends were cut back, 0 bases at V and 4 bases at J, with 7 bases in the middle. CDR1 is SGHNT and CDR2 is YYREEE in the germline V gene (reference sequence). Sequences were obtained from naive CD4+ T cells sorted from blood. Indicated subset: CD45RA+ positively selected. This sequence joins TRBV5-4 and TRBJ1-2; D is unresolved. The clonotype originates from a man younger than 35 in good health. CDR3 nucleotides: TGTGCCAGCAGCTTGGGGGCGACCTATGGCTACACCTTC. It codes for CASSLGATYGYTF.